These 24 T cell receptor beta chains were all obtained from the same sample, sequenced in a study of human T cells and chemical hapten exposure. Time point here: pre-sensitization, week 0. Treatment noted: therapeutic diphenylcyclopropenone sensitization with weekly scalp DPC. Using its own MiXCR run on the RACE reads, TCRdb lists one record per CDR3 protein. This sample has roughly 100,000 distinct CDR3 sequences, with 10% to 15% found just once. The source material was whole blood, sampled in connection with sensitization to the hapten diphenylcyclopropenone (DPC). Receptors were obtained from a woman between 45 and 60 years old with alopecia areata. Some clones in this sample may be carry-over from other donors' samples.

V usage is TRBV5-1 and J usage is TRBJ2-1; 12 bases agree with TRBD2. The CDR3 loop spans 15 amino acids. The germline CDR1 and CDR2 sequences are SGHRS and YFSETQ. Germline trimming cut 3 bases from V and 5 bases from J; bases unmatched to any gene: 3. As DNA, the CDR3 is TGCGCCAGCAGCTCGCTAGCGGGAGGGGACAATGAGCAGTTCTTC. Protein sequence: CASSSLAGGDNEQFF.

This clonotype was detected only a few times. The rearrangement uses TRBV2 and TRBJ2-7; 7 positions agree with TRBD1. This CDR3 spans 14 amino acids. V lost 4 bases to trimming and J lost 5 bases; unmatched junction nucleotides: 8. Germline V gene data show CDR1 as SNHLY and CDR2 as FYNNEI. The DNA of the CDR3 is TGTGCCAGCAGTGCCCAAGGGGGCAGGCACGAGCAGTACTTC. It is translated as CASSAQGGRHEQYF.

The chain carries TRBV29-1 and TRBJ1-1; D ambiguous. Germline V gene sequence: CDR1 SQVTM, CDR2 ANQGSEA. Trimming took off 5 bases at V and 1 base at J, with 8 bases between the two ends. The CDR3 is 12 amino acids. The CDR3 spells CSVSIQNTEAFF. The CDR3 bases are TGCAGCGTTTCGATCCAGAACACTGAAGCTTTCTTT.

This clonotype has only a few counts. DNA for the CDR3: TGTGCCAGCAGCTTAGGGCAGGGTGATTCACCCCTCCACTTT. Its protein is CASSLGQGDSPLHF. This rearrangement joins TRBV7-2 to TRBJ1-6, with D possibly matching TRBD1 (5 bases). The CDR3 is 14 residues long. The germline V and J ends were trimmed by 1 base and 8 bases, with 9 bases remaining between them. Looked up from germline, CDR1 is SGHTA and CDR2 is FQGNSA.

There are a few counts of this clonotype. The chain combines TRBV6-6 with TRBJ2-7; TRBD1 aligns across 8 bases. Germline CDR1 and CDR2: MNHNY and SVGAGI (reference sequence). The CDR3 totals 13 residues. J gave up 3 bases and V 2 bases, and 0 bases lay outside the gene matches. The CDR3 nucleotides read TGTGCCAGCAGTTACGACAGGGGCTACGAGCAGTACTTC. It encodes CASSYDRGYEQYF.

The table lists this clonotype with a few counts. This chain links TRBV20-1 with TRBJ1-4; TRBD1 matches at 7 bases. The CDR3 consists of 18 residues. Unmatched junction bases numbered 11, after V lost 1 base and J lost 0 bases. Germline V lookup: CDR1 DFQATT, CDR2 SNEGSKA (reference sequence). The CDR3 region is CSARATTGQRTTNEKLFF. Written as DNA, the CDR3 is TGCAGTGCTAGAGCTACCACGGGACAGAGAACAACTAATGAAAAACTGTTTTTT.

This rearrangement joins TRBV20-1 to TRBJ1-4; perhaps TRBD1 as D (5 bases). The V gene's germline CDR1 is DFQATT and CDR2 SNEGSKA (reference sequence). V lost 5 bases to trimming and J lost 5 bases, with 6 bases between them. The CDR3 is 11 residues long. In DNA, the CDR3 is TGCAGTGCTTGGGACAATGAAAAACTGTTTTTT. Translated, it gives CSAWDNEKLFF.

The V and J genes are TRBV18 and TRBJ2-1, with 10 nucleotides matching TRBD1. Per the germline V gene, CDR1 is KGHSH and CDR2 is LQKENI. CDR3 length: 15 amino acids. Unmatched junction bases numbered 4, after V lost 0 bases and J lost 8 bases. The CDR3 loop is CASSPPSGQGDEQFF. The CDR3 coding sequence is TGTGCCAGCTCACCACCGAGTGGACAGGGGGATGAGCAGTTCTTC.

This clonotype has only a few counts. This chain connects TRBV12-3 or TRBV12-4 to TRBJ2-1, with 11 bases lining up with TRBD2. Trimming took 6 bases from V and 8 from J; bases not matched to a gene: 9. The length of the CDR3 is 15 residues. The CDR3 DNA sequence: TGTGCCAGCAGCCCTAGACTAGCGGGAACGGATGAGCAGTTCTTC. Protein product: CASSPRLAGTDEQFF.

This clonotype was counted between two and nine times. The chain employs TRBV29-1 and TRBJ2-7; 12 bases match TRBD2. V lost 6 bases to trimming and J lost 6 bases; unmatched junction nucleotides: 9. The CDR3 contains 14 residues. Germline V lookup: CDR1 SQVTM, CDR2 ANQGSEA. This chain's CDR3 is CSVRLAGVFSEQYF. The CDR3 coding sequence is TGCAGCGTGCGACTAGCGGGAGTTTTTTCCGAGCAGTACTTC.

The CDR3 DNA follows: TGTGCCAGCAGGACAGGGGGCCCCGGAAACACCATATATTTT. This encodes CASRTGGPGNTIYF. J is TRBJ1-3 and V is TRBV28; 10 positions match TRBD1. This CDR3 has 14 residues. CDR1 is MDHEN, CDR2 SYDVKM, per germline. After removal of 6 bases from V and 4 bases from J, the junction contained 3 bases not matched to a gene.

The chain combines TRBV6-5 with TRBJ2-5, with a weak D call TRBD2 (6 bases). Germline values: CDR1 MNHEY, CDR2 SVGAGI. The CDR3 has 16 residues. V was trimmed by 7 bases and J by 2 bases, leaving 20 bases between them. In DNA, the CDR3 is TGTGCCAGCACTAGCCACGGGACTCCAAATCAAGAGACCCAGTACTTC. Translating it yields CASTSHGTPNQETQYF.

The CDR3 region has the DNA TGTGCTAGTGGTTTGGTACCGGGGCGCCTAGATGGCTACACCTTC. Encoded protein: CASGLVPGRLDGYTF. The J gene is TRBJ1-2, the V gene TRBV12-5; a weak D match, TRBD1 (5 bases). This CDR3 is 15 amino acids long. Germline CDR1 reads LGHNT; CDR2 reads FRNRAP. The germline V and J ends were trimmed by 0 bases and 6 bases, with 14 bases remaining between them. The entire variable domain, with the rest obtained from reference TRBV12-5 and TRBJ1-2, is as follows: DARVTQTPRHKVTEMGQEVTMRCQPILGHNTVFWYRQTMMQGLELLAYFRNRAPLDDSGMPKDRFSAEMPDATLATLKIQPSEPRDSAVYFCASGLVPGRLDGYTFGSGTRLTVV.

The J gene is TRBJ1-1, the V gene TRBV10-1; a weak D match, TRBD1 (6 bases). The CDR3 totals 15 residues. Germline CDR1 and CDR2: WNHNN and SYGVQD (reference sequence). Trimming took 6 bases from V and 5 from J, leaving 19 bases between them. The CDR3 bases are TGCGCCAGCAGCGCTCACAGGGCTCCTCCGACTGAAGCTTTCTTT. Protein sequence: CASSAHRAPPTEAFF.

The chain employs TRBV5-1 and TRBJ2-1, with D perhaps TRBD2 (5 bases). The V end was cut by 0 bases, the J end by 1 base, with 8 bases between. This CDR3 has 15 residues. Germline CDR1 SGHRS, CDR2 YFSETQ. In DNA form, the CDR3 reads TGCGCCAGCAGCTTGGCGGGGTCTTCCTACAATGAGCAGTTCTTC. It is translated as CASSLAGSSYNEQFF.

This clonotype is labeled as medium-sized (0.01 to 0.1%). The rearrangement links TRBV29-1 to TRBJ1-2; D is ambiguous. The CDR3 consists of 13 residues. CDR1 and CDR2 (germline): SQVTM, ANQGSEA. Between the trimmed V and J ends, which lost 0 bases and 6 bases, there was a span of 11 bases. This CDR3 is CSVEEGLLDGYTF. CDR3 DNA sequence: TGCAGCGTTGAAGAGGGTCTGCTTGATGGCTACACCTTC. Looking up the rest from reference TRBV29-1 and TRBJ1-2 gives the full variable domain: SAVISQKPSRDICQRGTSLTIQCQVDSQVTMMFWYRQQPGQSLTLIATANQGSEATYESGFVIDKFPISRPNLTFSTLTVSNMSPEDSSIYLCSVEEGLLDGYTFGSGTRLTVV.

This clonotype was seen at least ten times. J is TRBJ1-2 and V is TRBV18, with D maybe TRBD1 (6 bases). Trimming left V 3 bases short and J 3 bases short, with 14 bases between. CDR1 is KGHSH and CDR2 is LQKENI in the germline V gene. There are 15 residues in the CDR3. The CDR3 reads CASSPYEGGDYGYTF. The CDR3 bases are TGTGCCAGCTCACCCTACGAGGGGGGCGACTATGGCTACACCTTC.

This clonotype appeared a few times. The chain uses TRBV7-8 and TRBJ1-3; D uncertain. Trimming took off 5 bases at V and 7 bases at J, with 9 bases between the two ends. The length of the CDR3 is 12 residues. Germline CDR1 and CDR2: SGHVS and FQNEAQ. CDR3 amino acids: CASSHPRNTIYF. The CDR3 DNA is TGTGCCAGCAGCCATCCCAGGAACACCATATATTTT.

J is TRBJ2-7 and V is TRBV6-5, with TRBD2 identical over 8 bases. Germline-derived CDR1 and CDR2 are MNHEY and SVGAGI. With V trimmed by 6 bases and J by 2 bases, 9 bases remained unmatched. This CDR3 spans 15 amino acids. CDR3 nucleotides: TGTGCCAGCAGCCCCTGGCGGGGGGCCCCCTACGAGCAGTACTTC. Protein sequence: CASSPWRGAPYEQYF.

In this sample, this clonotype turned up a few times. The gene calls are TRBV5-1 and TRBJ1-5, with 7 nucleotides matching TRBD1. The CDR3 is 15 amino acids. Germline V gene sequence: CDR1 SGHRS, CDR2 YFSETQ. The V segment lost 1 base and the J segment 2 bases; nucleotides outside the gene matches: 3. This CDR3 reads CASSLLTGGNQPQHF. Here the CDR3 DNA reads TGCGCCAGCAGCTTGCTTACAGGGGGCAATCAGCCCCAGCATTTT.

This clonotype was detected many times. The CDR3 DNA reads TGTGCCAGCAGTCCTATAAAGAGGAGGACCCTCTCCTACGAGCAGTACTTC. It translates to CASSPIKRRTLSYEQYF. The chain couples TRBV6-5 to TRBJ2-7; D may be TRBD2 (5 bases). The CDR3 contains 17 residues. V was pared by 5 bases and J by 0 bases, with 20 bases between. Per the germline V gene, CDR1 is MNHEY and CDR2 is SVGAGI.

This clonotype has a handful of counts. In DNA, the CDR3 is TGTGCCAGCTCACCGGGCCAGGGACAAGCTTTCTTT. Protein: CASSPGQGQAFF. V is TRBV18 and J is TRBJ1-1; possibly TRBD1 for D (5 bases). Germline V gene lookup returns CDR1 KGHSH and CDR2 LQKENI. The CDR3 extends over 12 amino acids. The V and J ends lost 3 bases and 9 bases respectively, with 11 bases between them.

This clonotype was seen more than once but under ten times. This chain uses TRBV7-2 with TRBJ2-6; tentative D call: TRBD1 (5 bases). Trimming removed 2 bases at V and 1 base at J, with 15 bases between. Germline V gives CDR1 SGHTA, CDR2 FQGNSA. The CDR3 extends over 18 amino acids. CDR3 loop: CASSLMINRQSGANVLTF. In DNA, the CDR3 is TGTGCCAGCAGCTTAATGATTAACAGGCAATCTGGGGCCAACGTCCTGACTTTC.

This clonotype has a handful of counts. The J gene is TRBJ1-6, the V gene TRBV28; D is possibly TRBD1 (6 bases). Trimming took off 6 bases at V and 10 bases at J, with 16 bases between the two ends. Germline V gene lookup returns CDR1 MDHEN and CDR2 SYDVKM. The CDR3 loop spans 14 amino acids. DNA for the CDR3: TGTGCCAGCAGACGACAGGTTTGGCTCTCACCCCTCCACTTT. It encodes CASRRQVWLSPLHF.